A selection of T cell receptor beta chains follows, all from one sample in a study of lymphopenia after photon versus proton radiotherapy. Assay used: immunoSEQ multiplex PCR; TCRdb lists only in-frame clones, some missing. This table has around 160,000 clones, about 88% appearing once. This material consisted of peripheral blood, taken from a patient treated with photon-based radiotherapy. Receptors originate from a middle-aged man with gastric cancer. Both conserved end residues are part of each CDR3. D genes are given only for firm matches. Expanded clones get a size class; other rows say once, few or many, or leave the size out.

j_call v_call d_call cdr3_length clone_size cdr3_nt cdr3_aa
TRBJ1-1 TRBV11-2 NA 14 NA TGTGCCAGCAGCTTAGGGGGCTGGAACACTGAAGCTTTCTTT CASSLGGWNTEAFF
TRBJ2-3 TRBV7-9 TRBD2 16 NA TGTGCCAGCAGCTTGGATAGCGGGAGTGGGACAGATACGCAGTATTTT CASSLDSGSGTDTQYF
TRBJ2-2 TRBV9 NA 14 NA TGTGCCAGCAGCGGGTCGGACCAAACCGGGGAGCTGTTTTTT CASSGSDQTGELFF
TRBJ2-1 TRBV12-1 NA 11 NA TGTGCCAGCAGCCCGGGACAGGGGAAGTTCTTC CASSPGQGKFF
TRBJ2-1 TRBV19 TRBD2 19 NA TGTGCCAGTAGTTTCATGGGACTAGCGGGAGAAGGAGGCAACAATGAGCAGTTCTTC CASSFMGLAGEGGNNEQFF
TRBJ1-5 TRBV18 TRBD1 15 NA TGTGCCAGCTCAGATAACCAGGGGGCGAATCAGCCCCAGCATTTT CASSDNQGANQPQHF
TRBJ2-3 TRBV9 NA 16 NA TGTGCCAGCAGCCCTCGGGGTGGGGACAGCACAGATACGCAGTATTTT CASSPRGGDSTDTQYF
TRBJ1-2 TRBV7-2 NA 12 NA TGTGCCAGCAGCTTAGCCACCTATGGCTACACCTTC CASSLATYGYTF
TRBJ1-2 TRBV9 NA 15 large TGTGCCAGCAGCGTAGGCGACAGTCCAAGATATGGCTACACCTTC CASSVGDSPRYGYTF
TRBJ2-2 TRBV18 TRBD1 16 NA TGTGCCAGCTCACCTCCGGGACAGGGGCACGTCGGGGAGCTGTTTTTT CASSPPGQGHVGELFF
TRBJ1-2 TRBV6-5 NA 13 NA TGTGCCAGCACCCGGGGGGGGAAACATGGCTACACCTTC CASTRGGKHGYTF
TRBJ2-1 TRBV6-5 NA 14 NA TGTGCCAGCAACTCGGCGGTGTCCTACAATGAGCAGTTCTTC CASNSAVSYNEQFF
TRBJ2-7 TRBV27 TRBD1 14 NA TGTGCCAGCAGTTTAGGAAAGGGGGCCCACGAGCAGTACTTC CASSLGKGAHEQYF
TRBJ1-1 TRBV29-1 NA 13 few TGCAGCGTGGGGTATGGGGAGGGCACTGAAGCTTTCTTT CSVGYGEGTEAFF
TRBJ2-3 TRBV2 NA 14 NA TGTGCCAGCAGTTTAGCGTCTAGAACAGATACGCAGTATTTT CASSLASRTDTQYF
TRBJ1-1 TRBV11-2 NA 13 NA TGTGCCAGCAGCTTAGTTAGGTCCAATGAAGCTTTCTTT CASSLVRSNEAFF
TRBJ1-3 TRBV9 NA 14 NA TGTGCCAGCAGCCCACAGGGAGCTGGAAACACCATATATTTT CASSPQGAGNTIYF
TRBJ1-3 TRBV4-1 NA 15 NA TGCGCCAGCAGCCAAACCGGGACACTGGGAAACACCATATATTTT CASSQTGTLGNTIYF
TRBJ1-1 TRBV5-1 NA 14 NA TGCGCCAGCAGCTCAGGTTTCATGAACACTGAAGCTTTCTTT CASSSGFMNTEAFF
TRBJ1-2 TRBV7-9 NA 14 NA TGTGCCAGCAGCCTGATGGCAATTAACTATGGCTACACCTTC CASSLMAINYGYTF
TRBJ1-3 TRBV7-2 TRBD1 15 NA TGTGCCAGCAGCTTAGGGGGGACAGGTGGAAACACCATATATTTT CASSLGGTGGNTIYF
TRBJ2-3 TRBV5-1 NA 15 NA TGCGCCAGCAGCCCCCAGCTCAAGTTGACAGATACGCAGTATTTT CASSPQLKLTDTQYF
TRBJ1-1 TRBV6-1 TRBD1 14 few TGTGCCAGCAGACCTAGGACAGGTTGGTCCCAAGCTTTCTTT CASRPRTGWSQAFF
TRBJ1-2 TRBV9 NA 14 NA TGTGCCAGCAGCGTAGAAGCGGACAGATATGGCTACACCTTC CASSVEADRYGYTF
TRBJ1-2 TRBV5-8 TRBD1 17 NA TGTGCCAGCAGCTTAGACAGGGGGACAGGGGCCGTCTATGGCTACACCTTC CASSLDRGTGAVYGYTF
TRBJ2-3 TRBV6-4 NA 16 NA TGTGCCAGCAGTGACTCGAGTAACCCTAGCACAGATACGCAGTATTTT CASSDSSNPSTDTQYF
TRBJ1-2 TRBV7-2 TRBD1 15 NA TGTGCCAGCAGCCGTACCGGGACAGGGGGATATGGCTACACCTTC CASSRTGTGGYGYTF
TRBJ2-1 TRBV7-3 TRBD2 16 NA TGTGCCAGCAGCCCTTTAACGCGGGAGAGATACAATGAGCAGTTCTTC CASSPLTRERYNEQFF
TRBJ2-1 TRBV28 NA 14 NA TGTGCCAGCAGTTTATACACGGGTACGAATGAGCAGTTCTTC CASSLYTGTNEQFF